A single sample is the source of the 21 T cell receptor beta chains below, sequenced in a study of shared clonotypes between healthy human individuals. The repertoire was sequenced with immunoSEQ multiplex PCR; TCRdb's copy has only in-frame clones and lacks some. Altogether 1.5 million to 1.9 million clones are present, approximately 98% being singletons, with the ten largest covering about 0.4%. Sequencing was done on a sample of naive CD4+ T cells sorted from blood. The subset was: CD45RA+ positively selected. The source of these receptors is a man younger than 40 in good health.

The chain joins TRBV28 to TRBJ1-5; weak D call: TRBD1 (6 bases). This CDR3 region has 16 residues. V lost 6 bases to trimming and J lost 4 bases, with 19 bases between them. The germline V gene has CDR1 MDHEN and CDR2 SYDVKM. This CDR3 is CASSHLVHGQNQPQHF. CDR3 in DNA: TGTGCCAGCAGCCACCTTGTTCATGGACAGAATCAGCCCCAGCATTTT.

The chain links TRBV9 to TRBJ1-1, with a possible D match to TRBD1 (5 bases). The CDR3 is 14 amino acids. The germline V gene encodes CDR1 SGDLS and CDR2 YYNGEE. V lost 4 bases and J 0 bases, leaving 10 bases between the germline ends. This CDR3 reads CASSRRQMNTEAFF. Written as DNA, the CDR3 is TGTGCCAGCAGCCGTAGACAGATGAACACTGAAGCTTTCTTT.

A note on this clone: Additional DNA sequences in this sample encode the identical CDR3. The chain links TRBV9 to TRBJ1-2; TRBD1 matches 9 bases. CDR3 length equals 14 residues. Germline V gene data show CDR1 as SGDLS and CDR2 as YYNGEE. V lost 4 bases and J lost 2; bases outside the gene matches: 3. CDR3 sequence (DNA): TGTGCCAGCAGCTTGGGACAGGGAAACTATGGCTACACCTTC. Its translation is CASSLGQGNYGYTF.

The gene calls are TRBV7-9 and TRBJ2-1; D ambiguous. Trimming took 5 bases from V and 5 from J, leaving 13 bases between them. The CDR3 contains 14 residues. Germline V gives CDR1 SEHNR, CDR2 FQNEAQ (reference sequence). The DNA for the CDR3 is TGTGCCAGCAGCGGCAACGACCCTGACAATGAGCAGTTCTTC. Its translation: CASSGNDPDNEQFF.

The chain employs TRBV11-2 and TRBJ1-2; D may be TRBD1 (5 bases). The CDR3 has 14 amino acids. Germline V gene sequence: CDR1 SGHAT, CDR2 FQNNGV. V gave up 1 base and J gave up 3 bases, with 9 bases separating them. Written as DNA, the CDR3 is TGTGCCAGCAGCTTAGGGCGGACACACTATGGCTACACCTTC. Translating it yields CASSLGRTHYGYTF.

The chain couples TRBV10-3 to TRBJ2-3; D is unclear. CDR1 and CDR2 (germline): ENHRY, SYGVKD. V gave up 8 bases and J gave up 3 bases, with 12 bases separating them. The CDR3 has 13 amino acids. The CDR3 DNA follows: TGTGCCATCGGAAACAGTTGGACAGATACGCAGTATTTT. This gives the protein CAIGNSWTDTQYF.

V usage is TRBV28 and J usage is TRBJ2-7; 8 nucleotides align to TRBD1. Germline-derived CDR1 and CDR2 are MDHEN and SYDVKM. The junction had 8 bases not matched to a gene; V was cut back by 6 bases and J by 7 bases. The CDR3 loop spans 13 amino acids. The CDR3 DNA sequence: TGTGCCAGCAGCGGACAGGGAGAGCAGGAGCAGTACTTC. Its translation is CASSGQGEQEQYF.

This chain connects TRBV9 to TRBJ2-7; 7 nucleotides line up with TRBD2. Germline trimming cut 0 bases from V and 6 bases from J; bases unmatched to any gene: 6. CDR1 and CDR2 (germline): SGDLS, YYNGEE. There are 14 residues in the CDR3. The CDR3 region is CASSVAAGGGEQYF. CDR3 bases: TGTGCCAGCAGCGTAGCAGCGGGCGGGGGCGAGCAGTACTTC.

V usage is TRBV4-1 and J usage is TRBJ2-7; D is perhaps TRBD1 (6 bases). CDR3 length equals 16 residues. Germline loops: CDR1 MGHRA, CDR2 YSYEKL. V lost 4 bases, J lost 6 bases, and 22 bases lay in between. The CDR3: CASSRVFSGTLLEQYF. The CDR3 bases are TGCGCCAGCAGCCGAGTATTTTCCGGGACACTACTCGAGCAGTACTTC.

The V and J genes are TRBV18 and TRBJ2-7; 13 bases are shared with TRBD2. The germline gives CDR1 KGHSH, CDR2 LQKENI. The CDR3 is 14 amino acids. Losses at the gene ends were 6 bases for V and 7 bases for J; bases not matched to a gene: 6. CDR3 in DNA: TGTGCCAGCTCGACCGGGACTAGCGGGAAAGAGCAGTACTTC. This sequence encodes CASSTGTSGKEQYF.

The chain recombines TRBV28 with TRBJ2-6; D unclear. The CDR3 consists of 13 residues. The germline gives CDR1 MDHEN, CDR2 SYDVKM. V was clipped by 6 bases and J by 2 bases, with 5 bases between them. The CDR3 spells CASRGTGANVLTF. The CDR3 coding sequence is TGTGCCAGCAGGGGGACTGGGGCCAACGTCCTGACTTTC.

This chain uses TRBV7-9 with TRBJ2-1, with TRBD2 identical over 8 bases. The V and J ends lost 7 bases and 4 bases, in that order; junction bases with no gene match: 12. Germline assignment: CDR1 SEHNR and CDR2 FQNEAQ (reference sequence). The CDR3 has 16 amino acids. The CDR3, as DNA: TGTGCCAGCATAACGGGAGGGCCGGGGGCGTACAATGAGCAGTTCTTC. It codes for CASITGGPGAYNEQFF.

The chain joins TRBV10-1 to TRBJ2-7; D gene uncertain. Trimming cost V 2 bases and J 2 bases, with 10 bases left between them. The germline CDR1 and CDR2 sequences are WNHNN and SYGVQD (reference sequence). The CDR3 has 14 amino acids. The CDR3 region is CASSEDQATYEQYF. In DNA form, the CDR3 reads TGCGCCAGCAGTGAGGATCAGGCAACCTACGAGCAGTACTTC.

The CDR3 sequence: CASSLVELAGGNSYEQYF. In nucleotides, the CDR3 is TGCGCCAGCAGCTTGGTCGAATTAGCGGGAGGAAACTCCTACGAGCAGTACTTC. This chain joins TRBV5-1 and TRBJ2-7; TRBD2 aligns across 10 bases. CDR1 is SGHRS, CDR2 YFSETQ, per germline. This CDR3 has 18 amino acids. The trim removed 0 bases at V and 0 bases at J, leaving 9 bases unmatched.

As to this clone: The sample carries other DNA sequences with the same CDR3. This chain connects TRBV10-1 to TRBJ1-5, with D unclear. CDR1 is WNHNN and CDR2 is SYGVQD in the germline V gene (reference sequence). The CDR3 covers 13 residues. V lost 2 bases, J lost 4 bases, and 6 bases lay in between. CDR3 sequence reads: CASSEGLNQPQHF. CDR3 coding DNA: TGCGCCAGCAGTGAGGGCCTTAATCAGCCCCAGCATTTT.

The V call is TRBV27, the J call TRBJ1-5, with 7 bases lining up with TRBD1. The CDR3 sequence is 17 residues long. The germline gives CDR1 MNHEY, CDR2 SMNVEV (reference sequence). V lost 5 bases, J lost 0 bases, and 10 bases stayed unmatched. The CDR3 here is CASSPLRDRYSNQPQHF. The DNA for the CDR3 is TGTGCCAGCAGTCCCTTACGGGACAGATATAGCAATCAGCCCCAGCATTTT.

This sequence joins TRBV18 and TRBJ2-7; perhaps D is TRBD1 or TRBD2 (5 bases each). The V gene lost 0 bases and the J gene lost 3 bases, with 15 bases spanning the gap. The CDR3 loop spans 16 amino acids. CDR1 and CDR2 (germline): KGHSH, LQKENI. This chain's CDR3 is CASSPPRGAGVYEQYF. As DNA, the CDR3 is TGTGCCAGCTCACCACCGAGGGGTGCCGGGGTCTACGAGCAGTACTTC.

The V and J genes are TRBV5-8 and TRBJ1-2; TRBD1 is a possible D gene (6 bases). Germline loops: CDR1 SGHTS, CDR2 YDEGEE. Trimming stripped 4 bases from V and 4 bases from J, with 17 bases between. This CDR3 contains 15 residues. CDR3 sequence reads: CASSKRGHNLYGYTF. In DNA, the CDR3 is TGTGCCAGCAGCAAGAGGGGACACAACCTCTATGGCTACACCTTC.

This clone was recorded only once. Sequence at one end of the junction differs from germline and may be a read error. The chain has TRBV7-7 and TRBJ2-7, with TRBD2 matching over 9 bases. The CDR3 is 13 residues long. CDR1 is SSHAT and CDR2 is FNYEAQ in the germline V gene (reference sequence). The CDR3 DNA sequence: TGTGCTAGCAGCCCGGGACTAGCTGGAGAGCAGTACTTC. Its translation: CASSPGLAGEQYF.

The genes are TRBV5-4 and TRBJ2-1, with 7 bases that match TRBD2. Germline values: CDR1 SGHNT, CDR2 YYREEE (reference sequence). With V trimmed by 0 bases and J by 9 bases, 12 bases remained unmatched. CDR3 size: 16 residues. The CDR3 coding sequence is TGTGCCAGCAGCTTGGAGGCTAGCGGTCCTAAGGGTGAGCAGTTCTTC. This gives the protein CASSLEASGPKGEQFF.

The V call is TRBV7-9, the J call TRBJ1-2, with a weak D call TRBD1 (5 bases). The germline V and J ends were trimmed by 5 bases and 2 bases, with 15 bases remaining between them. Germline CDR1 reads SEHNR; CDR2 reads FQNEAQ (reference sequence). This CDR3 spans 15 amino acids. The CDR3 DNA sequence: TGTGCCAGCAGCAATGCCGGGACGGCAAACTATGGCTACACCTTC. Translated, it gives CASSNAGTANYGYTF.